The rows below give T cell receptor beta chains drawn from one sample of a study of beta chain features in type 1 diabetes. Using immunoSEQ multiplex PCR, the repertoire was profiled, and TCRdb retains in-frame clones only, with some absent. This sample carries 300,000 to 400,000 clones, around 9.6% of them seen once, and the ten largest clones take over 0.45%. Sequenced material: central memory CD4+ T cells from blood. All receptors derive from a man aged 30 to 45 with type 1 diabetes. Each CDR3 is given with its conserved first and last residue.

TRBV7-9 | 15 | CASSQERGSKNIQYF
TRBV9 | 15 | CASSQAGTATETQYF
TRBV10-3 | 12 | CAISESANRAFF
TRBV6-6 | 13 | CAAKTVNSYEQYF
TRBV11-2 | 15 | CASSLGPGQNYEQYF
TRBV5-4 | 16 | CASSSPLAGDLYEQYF
TRBV7-9 | 17 | CASRRTSGGSSYNEQFF
TRBV10-3 | 15 | CATTTGGESNQPQHF
TRBV28 | 14 | CASSSGQTPYEQYF
TRBV29-1 | 10 | CSVETSPQFF
TRBV7-9 | 14 | CASSQAERRETQYF
TRBV5-1 | 13 | CASSFWGRDTQYF
TRBV4-1 | 15 | CASSQDSQVNQPQHF
TRBV9 | 16 | CASSVGGTGVEATQYF
TRBV27 | 14 | CASSSQGSSQPQHF
TRBV6-5 | 15 | CASRLGTSGRNEQFF
TRBV18 | 17 | CASSRTSGRGPYNEQFF
TRBV5-1 | 15 | CASSLAVANQETQYF
TRBV19 | 13 | CASSKGVNQPQHF
TRBV11-2 | 14 | CASSLAGVLTEAFF
TRBV6-5 | 13 | CASRKPSTNGYTF
TRBV4-2 | 15 | CASSLIAGNTDTQYF
TRBV5-1 | 14 | CASSPLQGDTEAFF
TRBV29-1 | 15 | CSVVPSGYGRETQYF
TRBV27 | 14 | CASSRGQEYNEQFF
TRBV27 | 15 | CASSLSSGRIHEQYF
TRBV2 | 14 | CASSFDRGNQPQHF
TRBV6-5 | 15 | CASSYALGGNTEAFF
TRBV6-1 | 15 | CASSEFDRGDQPQHF
TRBV6-6 | 13 | CASSYAREGGYTF
TRBV10-3 | 13 | CAIHAWPGTEAFF
TRBV5-5 | 13 | CASSSLQGDIQYF
TRBV18 | 11 | CASSKRDEQFF
TRBV18 | 15 | CASSQSTGQGNEQYF
TRBV5-1 | 16 | CASSSPGGLGNEKLFF
TRBV4-2 | 17 | CASSLARRTGLTGELFF